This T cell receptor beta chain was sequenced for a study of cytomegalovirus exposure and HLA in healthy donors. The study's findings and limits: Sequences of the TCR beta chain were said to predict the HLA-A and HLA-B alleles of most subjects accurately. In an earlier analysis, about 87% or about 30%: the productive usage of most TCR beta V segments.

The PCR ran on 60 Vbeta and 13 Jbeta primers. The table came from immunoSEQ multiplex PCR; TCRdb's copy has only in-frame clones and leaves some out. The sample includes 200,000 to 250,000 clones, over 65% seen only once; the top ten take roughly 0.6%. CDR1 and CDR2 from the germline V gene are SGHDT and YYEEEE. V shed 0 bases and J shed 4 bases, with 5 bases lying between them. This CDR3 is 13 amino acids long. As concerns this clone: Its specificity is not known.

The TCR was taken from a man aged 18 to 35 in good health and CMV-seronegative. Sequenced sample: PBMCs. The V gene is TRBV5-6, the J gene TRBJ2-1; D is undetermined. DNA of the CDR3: TGTGCCAGCAGCTTGGGTCAATACAATGAGCAGTTCTTC. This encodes CASSLGQYNEQFF. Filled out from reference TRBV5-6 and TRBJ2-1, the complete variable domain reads DAGVTQSPTHLIKTRGQQVTLRCSPKSGHDTVSWYQQALGQGPQFIFQYYEEEERQRGNFPDRFSGHQFPNYSSELNVNALLLGDSALYLCASSLGQYNEQFFGPGTRLTVL.